One and the same sample provided the 21 T cell receptor beta chains below, sequenced in a study of read filtering for tumor transcriptome and immune sequencing. This library used about 400 ng RNA and molecular barcoded adaptors spanning alpha/delta and beta/gamma chains. TCRdb fed the reads into MiXCR, producing one record per CDR3 protein. Here the sample spans around 25,000 distinct CDR3 sequences, less than 25% being singletons. The sequencing input was a population of CD138-negative cells sorted from bone marrow. These TCRs come from a donor at least 40 years old with multiple myeloma.

This clonotype was picked up many times. The rearrangement uses TRBV9 and TRBJ1-1; D unresolved. The CDR3 has 15 residues. V lost 3 bases and J 0 bases, leaving 12 bases between the germline ends. Germline values: CDR1 SGDLS, CDR2 YYNGEE. CDR3 sequence: CASSAPNHLNTEAFF. The DNA for the CDR3 is TGTGCCAGCAGCGCCCCGAATCATCTGAACACTGAAGCTTTCTTT.

V gene TRBV20-1 combines with J gene TRBJ2-3; D is possibly TRBD2 (6 bases). The CDR3 totals 14 residues. Germline values: CDR1 DFQATT, CDR2 SNEGSKA (reference sequence). V lost 5 bases to trimming and J lost 7 bases, with 19 bases between them. The CDR3 here is CSAPVFSGRNTQYF. The CDR3 DNA reads as TGCAGTGCTCCTGTGTTTTCCGGGAGAAATACGCAGTATTTT.

This clonotype has ten or more counts. The gene calls are TRBV28 and TRBJ1-5; 12 positions agree with TRBD1. This CDR3 spans 17 amino acids. CDR1 is MDHEN and CDR2 is SYDVKM in the germline V gene. The V gene end was trimmed by 7 bases and the J gene end by 10 bases; junction bases not matched to a gene: 17. The CDR3 nucleotides are TGTGCCAGCACCGGGACAGGGGGCGTCAAGGCGGTTGGCCCCCAGCATTTT. Protein sequence: CASTGTGGVKAVGPQHF.

This clonotype was counted ten times or more. This chain links TRBV7-3 with TRBJ2-2; D is undetermined. Between the trimmed V and J ends, which lost 3 bases and 4 bases, there was a span of 6 bases. The germline V gene has CDR1 SGHTA and CDR2 FQGTGA. The CDR3 loop spans 13 amino acids. This chain's CDR3 is CASSFDGTGELFF. DNA of the CDR3: TGTGCCAGCAGCTTCGACGGCACCGGGGAGCTGTTTTTT.

The CDR3 nucleotides are TGTGCCAGCAGTTTCAGTGAGCAGTTCTTC. Translating gives CASSFSEQFF. The genes are TRBV28 and TRBJ2-1; D is undetermined. Germline V CDR1 and CDR2: MDHEN, SYDVKM. CDR3 length: 10 residues. Trimming stripped 3 bases from V and 9 bases from J, with 3 bases between.

This clonotype has at least ten counts. V gene TRBV7-2 combines with J gene TRBJ2-3; possible D gene TRBD2, 7 bases. The CDR3 runs to 15 residues. Germline V CDR1 and CDR2: SGHTA, FQGNSA. V lost 5 bases, J lost 4 bases, and 16 bases lay in between. The CDR3 DNA sequence: TGTGCCAGCAGCGTTGGGGGGGGGGCCCCAGATACGCAGTATTTT. Translating gives CASSVGGGAPDTQYF.

As regards this clonotype: A read error may be the cause here, since a much bigger clone is one base away. The chain couples TRBV7-2 to TRBJ2-3, with a possible D match to TRBD2 (5 bases). The CDR3 contains 15 residues. Trimming left V 5 bases short and J 2 bases short, with 14 bases between. Germline V gene sequence: CDR1 SGHTA, CDR2 FQGNSA. CDR3 coding DNA: TGTGCCAGCAGCCGAGGCGGGCAGGCCACAGATACGCAGTATTTT. Encoded protein: CASSRGGQATDTQYF.

At least ten counts were recorded for this clonotype. The chain combines TRBV20-1 with TRBJ2-3, with 13 bases that match TRBD2. In germline, CDR1 is DFQATT, CDR2 SNEGSKA (reference sequence). The CDR3 is 16 residues long. The trim removed 3 bases at V and 6 bases at J, leaving 9 bases unmatched. The CDR3 bases are TGCAGTGCTAGCCCACTAGCGGGGGGGCCAGGTGATACGCAGTATTTT. It encodes CSASPLAGGPGDTQYF.

This clonotype appeared a few times. V gene TRBV7-9 combines with J gene TRBJ1-1; D is uncertain. The length of the CDR3 is 14 residues. Germline CDR1 SEHNR, CDR2 FQNEAQ (reference sequence). V was clipped by 4 bases and J by 4 bases, with 13 bases between them. The CDR3 DNA reads as TGTGCCAGCAGCTCCGGCAGACCTGGCACTGAAGCTTTCTTT. Protein: CASSSGRPGTEAFF.

On this clonotype: A much larger clone differs from this one at a single base, so this may be a read error. This likely comes from a read error, as the CDR3 has no conserved phenylalanine or tryptophan at its end. The chain uses TRBV29-1 and TRBJ2-1; 10 bases map to TRBD1. The CDR3 has 15 amino acids. Germline V gene lookup returns CDR1 SQVTM and CDR2 ANQGSEA. V shed 5 bases and J 6 bases; nucleotides not matched to a gene: 10. CDR3 region: CSVRERDRGSNEQFL. The CDR3 coding sequence is TGCAGCGTTCGGGAGAGGGACAGGGGCAGCAATGAGCAGTTCCTC.

CDR3: CASSPSETQYF. CDR3 DNA sequence: TGTGCCAGCTCACCATCTGAGACCCAGTACTTC. The rearrangement links TRBV18 to TRBJ2-5; D gene ambiguous. CDR3 length: 11 residues. Germline V gene data show CDR1 as KGHSH and CDR2 as LQKENI. V lost 2 bases and J 5 bases, leaving 3 bases between the germline ends. Drawing the rest from reference TRBV18 and TRBJ2-5, the complete variable domain is NAGVMQNPRHLVRRRGQEARLRCSPMKGHSHVYWYRQLPEEGLKFMVYLQKENIIDESGMPKERFSAEFPKEGPSILRIQQVVRGDSAAYFCASSPSETQYFGPGTRLLVL.

J is TRBJ2-2 and V is TRBV7-3; D is uncertain. The length of the CDR3 is 16 residues. The germline V gene has CDR1 SGHTA and CDR2 FQGTGA. V gave up 2 bases and J gave up 2 bases, with 12 bases separating them. Here the CDR3 DNA reads TGTGCCAGCAGCTTAGGCAGTGTTGCCAACACCGGGGAGCTGTTTTTT. Translated, it gives CASSLGSVANTGELFF.

The chain uses TRBV7-7 and TRBJ2-5; D ambiguous. CDR1 is SSHAT and CDR2 is FNYEAQ in the germline V gene (reference sequence). The ends were cut back, 2 bases at V and 2 bases at J, with 9 bases in the middle. This CDR3 is built from 14 residues. As DNA, the CDR3 is TGTGCCAGCAGCTTAATCGGATTTCAAGAGACCCAGTACTTC. This sequence encodes CASSLIGFQETQYF.

Remarks on this clonotype: One end of the junction fails to match germline, which may point to a read error. This chain connects TRBV6-5 to TRBJ2-3; 8 positions match TRBD2. The CDR3 sequence is 16 residues long. CDR1 is MNHEY, CDR2 SVGAGI, per germline. The CDR3 reads CASSRATSEGTDTQYF. In DNA, the CDR3 is TGCGCCAGCAGCCGCGCGACTAGCGAGGGCACAGATACGCAGTATTTT.

This clonotype was recorded many times. The chain uses TRBV7-9 and TRBJ1-1, with D perhaps TRBD1 (5 bases). Trimming left V 5 bases short and J 1 base short, with 11 bases between. This CDR3 is built from 14 residues. Germline loops: CDR1 SEHNR, CDR2 FQNEAQ (reference sequence). CDR3 region: CASSPVQENTEAFF. In nucleotides, the CDR3 is TGTGCCAGCAGCCCAGTACAGGAGAACACTGAAGCTTTCTTT.

The chain employs TRBV12-3 or TRBV12-4 and TRBJ1-6; 7 bases map to TRBD1. The CDR3 extends over 13 amino acids. With 6 bases clipped from V and 10 bases from J, the junction kept 6 bases outside the gene matches. The CDR3 DNA is TGTGCCAGCAGATACAGGGGAGGATCACCCCTCCACTTT. Amino acid sequence: CASRYRGGSPLHF.

This clonotype has at least ten counts. This chain uses TRBV24-1 with TRBJ2-1, with 15 nucleotides matching TRBD2. V shed 4 bases and J 9 bases; nucleotides not matched to a gene: 9. Germline CDR1 is KGHDR and CDR2 is SFDVKD. The CDR3 sequence is 17 residues long. Here the CDR3 reads CATSDPGLAGGRGEQFF. The CDR3 DNA sequence: TGTGCCACCAGTGACCCTGGACTAGCGGGGGGGCGTGGTGAGCAGTTCTTC.

This clonotype was seen many times. V and J are TRBV7-9 and TRBJ1-1, with TRBD1 matching 7 bases. The germline gives CDR1 SEHNR, CDR2 FQNEAQ (reference sequence). V lost 5 bases and J lost 10; bases outside the gene matches: 4. This CDR3 is 11 amino acids long. Written as DNA, the CDR3 is TGTGCCAGCAGCCAGGGGGGTGGAGCTTTCTTT. This sequence encodes CASSQGGGAFF. The full variable domain, with the rest looked up from reference TRBV7-9 and TRBJ1-1, is DTGVSQNPRHKITKRGQNVTFRCDPISEHNRLYWYRQTLGQGPEFLTYFQNEAQLEKSRLLSDRFSAERPKGSFSTLEIQRTEQGDSAMYLCASSQGGGAFFGQGTRLTVV.

This clonotype has a count of ten or more. The CDR3 spells CSVPGGAGQPQHF. For the CDR3, the DNA is TGCAGCGTCCCGGGGGGGGCTGGTCAGCCCCAGCATTTT. V and J are TRBV29-1 and TRBJ1-5; perhaps TRBD1 as D (6 bases). V lost 6 bases to trimming and J lost 6 bases, with 15 bases between them. The CDR3 loop spans 13 amino acids. Germline loops: CDR1 SQVTM, CDR2 ANQGSEA.

The rearrangement links TRBV5-1 to TRBJ2-3; 14 bases map to TRBD2. Per the germline V gene, CDR1 is SGHRS and CDR2 is YFSETQ. The CDR3 runs to 17 residues. After removal of 4 bases from V and 4 bases from J, the junction contained 8 bases not matched to a gene. Here the CDR3 DNA reads TGCGCCAGCAGCCCCCGGACTAGCGGGGGGCGGCCAGATACGCAGTATTTT. It is translated as CASSPRTSGGRPDTQYF. The full variable domain, its missing parts supplied by reference TRBV5-1 and TRBJ2-3, is KAGVTQTPRYLIKTRGQQVTLSCSPISGHRSVSWYQQTPGQGLQFLFEYFSETQRNKGNFPGRFSGRQFSNSRSEMNVSTLELGDSALYLCASSPRTSGGRPDTQYFGPGTRLTVL.

This clonotype is deemed medium-sized. The chain uses TRBV28 and TRBJ1-5, with D perhaps TRBD1 (6 bases). The germline V and J ends were trimmed by 4 bases and 4 bases, with 11 bases remaining between them. Germline CDR1 MDHEN, CDR2 SYDVKM. CDR3 length equals 14 residues. The CDR3 sequence: CASSYRVRNQPQHF. The CDR3 DNA sequence: TGTGCCAGCAGTTACAGGGTTCGGAATCAGCCCCAGCATTTT.